This T cell receptor beta chain was captured by sequencing in a study of patients and donors after allogeneic stem cell transplantation. CDR1 and CDR2 (germline): MNHEY, SVGAGI. Trimming left V 0 bases short and J 0 bases short, with 9 bases between. The CDR3 sequence is 16 residues long. TCRdb analysed the RT-PCR reads with MiXCR anew, one entry per CDR3 protein. This table holds about 960,000 distinct CDR3 sequences, around 17% found once. The sequencing sample was made of blood, either unsorted or a sorted T cell fraction (not recorded which). The source is a human donor who was either an allogeneic HSCT recipient or a stem cell or donor lymphocyte infusion donor (not recorded which). It is not recorded whose cells these are; they may come from a transplant donor. This chain connects TRBV6-5 to TRBJ1-3; no definite D call. CDR3 coding DNA: TGTGCCAGCAGTTACTCCGGTTCAAGCTCTGGAAACACCATATATTTT. Protein product: CASSYSGSSSGNTIYF.